The 20 T cell receptor beta chains listed next were all sequenced from one sample in a study of blood T cell repertoires in COVID-19. Method: immunoSEQ multiplex PCR; TCRdb's copy keeps in-frame clones and lacks some. The sample shows some 89,000 clones, 90% of them seen only once. The material sequenced was peripheral blood. The source of these receptors is a man in his sixties with acute or convalescent COVID-19.

This chain uses TRBV2 with TRBJ1-2; tentatively, D is TRBD1 (6 bases). The V end lost 7 bases, the J end lost 11 bases, and 20 bases lay between the germline ends. Germline V gene sequence: CDR1 SNHLY, CDR2 FYNNEI. The CDR3 spans 13 residues. The CDR3 DNA reads TGTGCCAGCACTCCCAGCCCGAGCCAGGGGTACACCTTC. Protein product: CASTPSPSQGYTF.

The chain employs TRBV7-2 and TRBJ1-2, with 10 bases matching TRBD1. With V trimmed by 5 bases and J by 6 bases, 3 bases remained unmatched. This CDR3 spans 13 amino acids. Germline CDR1 reads SGHTA; CDR2 reads FQGNSA. In DNA form, the CDR3 reads TGTGCCAGCAGCCGGACAGGGGGTGATGGCTACACCTTC. This sequence encodes CASSRTGGDGYTF.

This chain joins TRBV5-1 and TRBJ1-4; D ambiguous. V was pared by 1 base and J by 12 bases, with 19 bases between. This CDR3 is built from 15 residues. The V gene's germline CDR1 is SGHRS and CDR2 YFSETQ. The CDR3 here is CASSLQLPGEKELFF. CDR3 nucleotide sequence: TGCGCCAGCAGCTTGCAGCTACCAGGTGAAAAGGAACTGTTTTTT.

The chain is built from TRBV23-1 and TRBJ1-1; 8 nucleotides line up with TRBD1. TRBV23-1 is an ORF, and what it does is uncertain. The CDR3 length is 17 residues. After removal of 8 bases from V and 1 base from J, the junction contained 15 bases not matched to a gene. CDR3 protein: CASPYGGGDRGNTEAFF. The CDR3, as DNA: TGCGCCAGCCCCTACGGAGGAGGAGACAGGGGGAACACTGAAGCTTTCTTT.

The rearrangement joins TRBV6-1 to TRBJ1-4; no clear D gene. Germline CDR1 is MNHNS and CDR2 is SASEGT. This CDR3 has 16 residues. Trimming cost V 3 bases and J 2 bases, with 13 bases left between them. The CDR3 sequence: CASSDPGSITNEKLFF. The CDR3 region has the DNA TGTGCCAGCAGTGATCCGGGATCGATCACTAATGAAAAACTGTTTTTT.

This clone was observed once. The V and J genes are TRBV5-1 and TRBJ2-5; D tentatively reads TRBD1 or TRBD2 (5 bases each). V lost 4 bases to trimming and J lost 5 bases, with 15 bases between them. The CDR3 is 14 residues long. The V gene's germline CDR1 is SGHRS and CDR2 YFSETQ. In DNA form, the CDR3 reads TGCGCCAGCAGCATGGGACCCACAGAGGAGACCCAGTACTTC. Translating it yields CASSMGPTEETQYF.

This sequence joins TRBV27 and TRBJ2-5; 7 nucleotides match TRBD1. In germline, CDR1 is MNHEY, CDR2 SMNVEV (reference sequence). The CDR3 runs 17 residues. Trimming removed 5 bases from V and 5 bases from J; junction bases left unmatched: 17. In DNA, the CDR3 is TGTGCCAGCAGTGCGCTTTGGGCGACAGGGAAAAAGGAGACCCAGTACTTC. Translation gives CASSALWATGKKETQYF.

A few counts support this clone. The chain employs TRBV6-1 and TRBJ2-7, with a possible D match to TRBD1 (6 bases). Germline-derived CDR1 and CDR2 are MNHNS and SASEGT. CDR3 length: 14 amino acids. V gave up 2 bases and J gave up 2 bases, with 10 bases separating them. The CDR3 is CASSEQGPTYEQYF. Here the CDR3 DNA reads TGTGCCAGCAGTGAACAGGGGCCAACCTACGAGCAGTACTTC.

The V call is TRBV5-1, the J call TRBJ1-1; tentative D call: TRBD1 (5 bases). The germline V gene has CDR1 SGHRS and CDR2 YFSETQ. The CDR3 contains 14 residues. Trimming removed 2 bases from V and 5 bases from J, with 13 bases in between. CDR3 bases: TGCGCCAGCAGCTTATTAGGGACTAGAACTGAAGCTTTCTTT. Its protein is CASSLLGTRTEAFF.

This rearrangement joins TRBV7-2 to TRBJ2-6; TRBD1 matches at 8 bases. The CDR3 totals 16 residues. The J segment lost 0 bases and the V segment lost 4 bases, leaving 2 bases of the junction unmatched. Germline V lookup: CDR1 SGHTA, CDR2 FQGNSA. The CDR3 region is CASSWTGRSGANVLTF. CDR3 coding DNA: TGTGCCAGCAGCTGGACAGGGCGCTCTGGGGCCAACGTCCTGACTTTC.

There are a few counts of this clone. This chain joins TRBV7-9 and TRBJ1-1, with TRBD1 matching over 8 bases. Germline assignment: CDR1 SEHNR and CDR2 FQNEAQ (reference sequence). The CDR3 extends over 15 amino acids. The ends lost 1 base at V and 5 bases at J; junction bases unmatched: 6. The CDR3 DNA follows: TGTGCCAGCAGCTTAGTCGAACAGGGGGGAACTGAAGCTTTCTTT. It encodes CASSLVEQGGTEAFF.

This chain uses TRBV4-1 with TRBJ1-5; D gene unclear. The ends were cut back, 1 base at V and 5 bases at J, with 6 bases in the middle. Germline V gives CDR1 MGHRA, CDR2 YSYEKL. The CDR3 runs 13 residues. CDR3 amino acids: CASSQVLDQPQHF. Here the CDR3 DNA reads TGCGCCAGCAGCCAAGTCCTAGATCAGCCCCAGCATTTT.

V gene TRBV9 combines with J gene TRBJ2-2; possibly TRBD2 for D (6 bases). Per the germline V gene, CDR1 is SGDLS and CDR2 is YYNGEE. Trimming pared 0 bases from V and 0 bases from J, leaving 6 bases between. CDR3 length: 15 amino acids. The chain's CDR3 is CASSVGGANTGELFF. CDR3 bases: TGTGCCAGCAGCGTAGGGGGGGCGAACACCGGGGAGCTGTTTTTT.

The chain couples TRBV6-5 to TRBJ1-5; a weak D match, TRBD1 (5 bases). Per the germline V gene, CDR1 is MNHEY and CDR2 is SVGAGI. V lost 6 bases, J lost 3 bases, and 12 bases lay in between. This CDR3 has 14 amino acids. The CDR3 DNA sequence: TGTGCCAGCAGCCCCCGCAGGGACAATCAGCCCCAGCATTTT. Protein sequence: CASSPRRDNQPQHF.

The chain recombines TRBV5-1 with TRBJ1-4; the match to TRBD1 covers 7 bases. Germline CDR1 reads SGHRS; CDR2 reads YFSETQ. The CDR3 sequence is 17 residues long. The ends lost 4 bases at V and 7 bases at J; junction bases unmatched: 16. CDR3 DNA sequence: TGCGCCAGCAGCCAACCTCGACCGGGACAGACGGGTGAAAAACTGTTTTTT. Translation: CASSQPRPGQTGEKLFF.

The chain employs TRBV28 and TRBJ1-2, with TRBD1 matching 7 bases. This CDR3 has 14 amino acids. Trimming removed 5 bases from V and 3 bases from J; junction bases left unmatched: 6. Germline V gives CDR1 MDHEN, CDR2 SYDVKM. The CDR3 sequence is CASSLGQPDYGYTF. The DNA for the CDR3 is TGTGCCAGCAGTCTGGGACAGCCTGACTATGGCTACACCTTC.

CDR3 region: CASSVQGSRMNTEAFF. CDR3 DNA sequence: TGTGCCAGCAGCGTGCAGGGGAGCCGAATGAACACTGAAGCTTTCTTT. The rearrangement joins TRBV7-9 to TRBJ1-1; the D gene is possibly TRBD1 (6 bases). Per the germline V gene, CDR1 is SEHNR and CDR2 is FQNEAQ (reference sequence). Deletions cut 5 bases from V and 0 bases from J, with 16 bases between. CDR3 length: 16 amino acids.

The chain links TRBV10-3 to TRBJ2-3, with 10 bases fitting TRBD2. The V segment lost 3 bases and the J segment 1 base; nucleotides outside the gene matches: 10. The V gene's germline CDR1 is ENHRY and CDR2 SYGVKD. The CDR3 totals 18 residues. The CDR3 DNA follows: TGTGCCATCAGTGATCCCGGGACTAGCGTCGGGGGCACAGATACGCAGTATTTT. As protein: CAISDPGTSVGGTDTQYF.

This rearrangement joins TRBV6-4 to TRBJ1-1; D unresolved. CDR3 size: 15 residues. In germline, CDR1 is MRHNA, CDR2 SNTAGT. V dropped 0 bases and J dropped 4 bases, with 12 bases sitting between them. CDR3 in DNA: TGTGCCAGCAGTGACTCGACCTTCGGAGGCACTGAAGCTTTCTTT. Protein product: CASSDSTFGGTEAFF.

The rearrangement links TRBV6-5 to TRBJ1-1; TRBD1 is a possible D gene (5 bases). The CDR3 runs 12 residues. The germline V and J ends were trimmed by 2 bases and 7 bases, with 8 bases remaining between them. Germline V CDR1 and CDR2: MNHEY, SVGAGI. The CDR3 region is CASSYGRGEAFF. As DNA, the CDR3 is TGTGCCAGCAGTTACGGGAGGGGTGAAGCTTTCTTT.